The rows below give T cell receptor beta chains drawn from one sample of a study of PD-1 blockade in classical Hodgkin lymphoma. Using immunoSEQ multiplex PCR, the repertoire was profiled, and TCRdb retains in-frame clones only, with some absent. Of tens of thousands of clones listed, 89% are singletons. The material was peripheral blood mononuclear cells (PBMCs), obtained before the second cycle of nivolumab. All receptors derive from a human donor with classical Hodgkin lymphoma. Each CDR3 is given with its conserved first and last residue.

V	J	CDR3
TRBV4-1	TRBJ1-1	CASSLRQGSEAFF
TRBV6-1	TRBJ2-7	CASGPAAHSGYEQYF
TRBV19	TRBJ2-7	CASSTGTGSYEQYF
TRBV4-1	TRBJ1-2	CASSQDPGTANYGYTF
TRBV6-5	TRBJ2-2	CATGTGTTGELFF
TRBV27	TRBJ2-3	CASSPWDRSTDTQYF
TRBV4-1	TRBJ1-5	CASSQQGIDQPQHF
TRBV9	TRBJ2-5	CASSLRWGEETQYF
TRBV5-1	TRBJ2-3	CASSLGGRAGTDTQYF
TRBV2	TRBJ2-5	CASSVLADQETQYF
TRBV16	TRBJ2-1	CASSQGLFASSHNEQFF
TRBV20-1	TRBJ2-7	CSASRYEQYF
TRBV19	TRBJ1-5	CASKAGMSNQPQHF
TRBV4-1	TRBJ2-6	CASSQVLAGGSGANVLTF
TRBV2	TRBJ2-2	CASTLYVTENTGELFF
TRBV18	TRBJ1-5	CASSSGYDNQPQHF
TRBV10-2	TRBJ1-1	CASGGVNRALNTEAFF
TRBV2	TRBJ2-5	CASSGFKAGAVIETQYF
TRBV4-1	TRBJ1-5	CASSQDWADNQPQHF
TRBV28	TRBJ1-5	CASSSNRGGHF
TRBV6-1	TRBJ1-2	CASSELGEYGYTF
TRBV18	TRBJ1-2	CASSLFRDSANYGYTF
TRBV18	TRBJ2-7	CASSPLPQGPYEQYF
TRBV5-6	TRBJ2-7	CASSLGAGAYEQYF
TRBV11-2	TRBJ2-5	CASSLGLGQGVETQYF
TRBV4-1	TRBJ2-7	CASSQEKGMVRGNEQYF
TRBV11-2	TRBJ1-5	CASSQGDLYSNQPQHF
TRBV7-2	TRBJ2-5	CASSFREETQYF
TRBV7-9	TRBJ2-5	CASSSKLGDRGFRETQYF
TRBV2	TRBJ2-6	CASSELGAGTGANVLTF
TRBV5-8	TRBJ2-7	CASSLSPTGYEQYF
TRBV19	TRBJ1-4	CASSSQGTNEKLFF
TRBV27	TRBJ2-1	CASSHSREYGNEQFF
TRBV19	TRBJ1-1	CASRTPQRRNTEAFF
TRBV19	TRBJ2-4	CASSQALAKNIQYF
TRBV4-1	TRBJ1-6	CASSQVVLANNSPLHF
TRBV7-2	TRBJ2-7	CASSLSAGGPSYEQYF
TRBV6-5	TRBJ2-7	CASSYGQESHEQYF
TRBV5-4	TRBJ1-1	CASSPGSGGPNTEAFF
TRBV29-1	TRBJ1-1	CSVTGFGSTEAFF
TRBV19	TRBJ2-5	CASRVQGSETQYF
TRBV7-3	TRBJ2-3	CASSLTGTGVYSDTQYF
TRBV6-5	TRBJ1-3	CASMSHQGSGNTIYF
TRBV5-6	TRBJ1-1	CASSLVQAVGEAFF
TRBV11-2	TRBJ2-7	CASSPLLADGYEQYF
TRBV5-4	TRBJ2-4	CASSPGQENIQYF
TRBV9	TRBJ1-4	CASSWGGATNEKLFF
TRBV29-1	TRBJ2-1	CSASAGFYNEQFF
TRBV27	TRBJ2-1	CASSLSGGHNEQFF
TRBV11-2	TRBJ2-3	CASSLVGGATTDTQYF